Listed below are T cell receptor beta chains from one sample, sequenced in a study of T cells after posttransplantation cyclophosphamide. Sequencing was performed with immunoSEQ multiplex PCR; in TCRdb, only in-frame clones are kept and a portion is missing. This table has roughly 18,000 clones, approximately 87% appearing once. The sample consisted of memory CD4+ T cells sorted from blood. The receptors come from a man younger than 45 in good health and a related stem cell transplant donor. The CDR3 runs from the conserved cysteine through the conserved F or W. Each record gives: J gene, D gene, V gene, clone size, CDR3 protein. A D gene is named only where the DNA matches it firmly. Clone size, where shown, is once, few, many, or a class for clones that have expanded.

>TRBJ2-3|TRBD1|TRBV5-1|.
CASSHDRGSSTDTQYF
>TRBJ2-7|TRBD1|TRBV2|.
CASKSGTVPAEQYF
>TRBJ1-1|TRBD1|TRBV19|.
CASSTGGRTEAFF
>TRBJ2-7|TRBD1|TRBV5-1|.
CASQTRTGMSEQYF
>TRBJ2-5|.|TRBV6-6|.
CASSYSMTGGGYF
>TRBJ2-7|TRBD1|TRBV9|.
CASSATGGSSYEQYF
>TRBJ1-1|.|TRBV6-6|.
CASTLKRGTEAFF
>TRBJ2-1|TRBD2|TRBV5-1|.
CASSFKTSGAVSYNEQFF
>TRBJ2-5|TRBD2|TRBV5-4|.
CASSLGTSGRQETQYF
>TRBJ1-1|TRBD1|TRBV10-3|medium-sized
CAISESRRTGMNTEAFF
>TRBJ2-3|.|TRBV19|once
CASSTHRDFYTDTQYF
>TRBJ2-5|TRBD2|TRBV5-1|.
CASSFQTSGGSETQYF
>TRBJ2-1|TRBD2|TRBV7-3|.
CASGSGGPSSYNEQFF
>TRBJ2-2|TRBD2|TRBV5-4|.
CASSLSGGTRENTGELFF
>TRBJ1-1|.|TRBV7-6|.
CASSLAVGGAMNTEAFF
>TRBJ2-1|TRBD1|TRBV9|.
CASSVGAGGRSPYNEQFF
>TRBJ2-1|TRBD2|TRBV19|.
CASSPTSGGSLSYNEQFF
>TRBJ2-1|TRBD2|TRBV7-2|.
CASSLASGGRDEQFF
>TRBJ2-3|TRBD1|TRBV18|.
CASSPGTGGTDTQYF
>TRBJ1-5|.|TRBV14|.
CASSQESGRGWSNQPQHF
>TRBJ2-7|.|TRBV28|.
CASSPGTPYEQYF
>TRBJ1-5|TRBD1|TRBV11-3|few
CASSLPCRGLWSNQPQHF
>TRBJ2-3|.|TRBV5-4|.
CASSSTRSDTQYF
>TRBJ1-5|TRBD1|TRBV7-2|.
CASRRDSSSNQPQHF
>TRBJ1-2|TRBD1|TRBV6-1|.
CAGRDRNYGYTF
>TRBJ1-6|TRBD1|TRBV19|once
CASSLAVGTGNSPLHF
>TRBJ1-4|TRBD1|TRBV6-6|.
CASRRGQEAEKLFF
>TRBJ1-2|.|TRBV11-2|.
CASSTRLKRNYGYTF
>TRBJ1-4|.|TRBV4-3|few
CASSQGGTGGLEKLFF
>TRBJ2-7|.|TRBV5-1|few
CASSLSGNYEQYF